This is a list of T cell receptor beta chains from one sample in a study of cytomegalovirus exposure and HLA in healthy donors. Sequencing was performed with immunoSEQ multiplex PCR; in TCRdb, only in-frame clones are kept and a portion is missing. This table holds 150,000 to 200,000 clones, around 81% found once. Input material: PBMCs. These receptors came from a woman aged 25 to 39 in good health and CMV-seronegative. Both conserved end residues are trimmed from each CDR3. The order of the fields is J gene, V gene, CDR3 protein.

TRBJ1-5,TRBV28,ASSPWGGSVSGRNQPQH
TRBJ2-1,TRBV7-9,ASGLAGPYNEQF
TRBJ2-5,TRBV7-6,ASSAGTSGRETQY
TRBJ2-5,TRBV5-4,ASGRGEETQY
TRBJ2-4,TRBV19,ASSSSAGGFSNSQY
TRBJ2-1,TRBV7-7,ASSLASGENNEQF
TRBJ1-4,TRBV7-9,ASSNGDSNNEKLF
TRBJ2-7,TRBV28,ASSSRGRYEQY
TRBJ1-4,TRBV9,ASSEGTVKKLF
TRBJ2-7,TRBV7-9,ASSFGVREDEQY
TRBJ2-7,TRBV7-2,ASSLVIAGSLEQY
TRBJ2-1,TRBV5-4,ASSWDQGIDEQF
TRBJ1-2,TRBV7-9,ASSSIKRTGAEDGYT
TRBJ1-5,TRBV19,ASNRSNQPQH
TRBJ2-1,TRBV7-9,ASSFGQGYNEQF
TRBJ2-5,TRBV11-2,ASSGTGTSGGETQY
TRBJ1-2,TRBV28,ASITGGLGYT
TRBJ1-2,TRBV29-1,SVTTGVNYGYT
TRBJ1-1,TRBV19,ASSYNTYEAF
TRBJ1-5,TRBV27,ASSFSSGINQPQH
TRBJ2-3,TRBV7-2,ASSPSSSGGATDTQY
TRBJ2-7,TRBV7-6,ASSHEGGGMREQY